The 7 T cell receptor beta chains given below trace back to one sample, sequenced in a study of blood T cell repertoires in COVID-19. Sequencing was performed with immunoSEQ multiplex PCR; in TCRdb, only in-frame clones are kept and a portion is missing. The sample shows a few hundred thousand clones, 80% to 85% of them seen only once. The sample consisted of peripheral blood. The receptors stem from an older woman with acute or convalescent COVID-19.

Notes on this clone: Other DNA sequences from this sample encode an identical CDR3 as well. The chain couples TRBV12-3 or TRBV12-4 to TRBJ1-2; TRBD1 is a possible D gene (5 bases). The CDR3 spans 13 residues. Trimming stripped 1 base from V and 2 bases from J, with 5 bases between. The CDR3 here is CASSLGQNYGYTF. The CDR3 DNA reads TGTGCCAGCAGTTTAGGACAGAACTATGGCTACACCTTC.

The chain combines TRBV4-2 with TRBJ1-4; a possible D gene is TRBD1 (6 bases). The CDR3 is 14 residues long. Looked up from germline, CDR1 is LGHNA and CDR2 is YNFKEQ. Trimming took off 3 bases at V and 7 bases at J, with 12 bases between the two ends. The CDR3 here is CASSHLDSGEKLFF. The CDR3 coding sequence is TGTGCCAGCAGCCACCTGGACAGTGGTGAAAAACTGTTTTTT.

This clone was recorded a few times. The chain links TRBV18 to TRBJ1-1; possibly TRBD1 for D (5 bases). The CDR3 is 14 residues long. The ends were cut back, 3 bases at V and 0 bases at J, with 8 bases in the middle. Germline CDR1 is KGHSH and CDR2 is LQKENI. CDR3 region: CASSPDSVNTEAFF. Written as DNA, the CDR3 is TGTGCCAGCTCACCTGACAGTGTGAACACTGAAGCTTTCTTT. The complete variable domain, with remaining parts taken from reference TRBV18 and TRBJ1-1, reads NAGVMQNPRHLVRRRGQEARLRCSPMKGHSHVYWYRQLPEEGLKFMVYLQKENIIDESGMPKERFSAEFPKEGPSILRIQQVVRGDSAAYFCASSPDSVNTEAFFGQGTRLTVV.

The chain has TRBV7-9 and TRBJ2-3; 9 bases fit TRBD2. Germline V lookup: CDR1 SEHNR, CDR2 FQNEAQ (reference sequence). This CDR3 comprises 16 residues. V trimming: 3 bases; J trimming: 4 bases; junction bases outside the gene matches: 8. The CDR3: CASSLAGGPGADTQYF. The CDR3 bases are TGTGCCAGCAGCTTGGCGGGGGGGCCGGGGGCAGATACGCAGTATTTT.

This clone was seen a few times. The rearrangement joins TRBV14 to TRBJ1-4; D is perhaps TRBD1 (6 bases). CDR3 size: 14 residues. The germline CDR1 and CDR2 sequences are SGHDN and FVKESK. V was shortened by 0 bases and J by 10 bases, with 12 bases between the two germline ends. The CDR3 region has the DNA TGTGCCAGCAGCCAAGATCCTAGCAGGGGAAAACTGTTTTTT. The encoded protein is CASSQDPSRGKLFF.

The rearrangement joins TRBV7-2 to TRBJ2-2; D is possibly TRBD2 (5 bases). The germline CDR1 and CDR2 sequences are SGHTA and FQGNSA. Trimming cost V 7 bases and J 7 bases, with 13 bases left between them. This CDR3 is 13 amino acids long. DNA of the CDR3: TGTGCCAGCACCCTCCGGGGTTTCGGGGAGCTGTTTTTT. Translation gives CASTLRGFGELFF. Full variable domain (missing parts from reference TRBV7-2 and TRBJ2-2): GAGVSQSPSNKVTEKGKDVELRCDPISGHTALYWYRQSLGQGLEFLIYFQGNSAPDKSGLPSDRFSAERTGGSVSTLTIQRTQQEDSAVYLCASTLRGFGELFFGEGSRLTVL.

This chain uses TRBV27 with TRBJ1-5; D ambiguous. V lost 3 bases and J lost 3, with 6 bases in between. The CDR3 totals 13 residues. Germline V gene sequence: CDR1 MNHEY, CDR2 SMNVEV (reference sequence). Written as DNA, the CDR3 is TGTGCCAGCAGTTTTCAGATCAATCAGCCCCAGCATTTT. Its protein is CASSFQINQPQHF.